This T cell receptor (beta chain) comes out of a study of blood T cell repertoires in COVID-19. Participants' own reports of clinical history determined their cohort assignment. The study counted Cohort 3 donors as recovered given two negative PCRs, clearance, or symptom resolution. The CDR3 is 14 amino acids. CDR1 is MDHEN, CDR2 SYDVKM, per germline. Trimming took off 6 bases at V and 1 base at J, with 9 bases between the two ends. Only in-frame clones appear in the TCRdb table, and some are missing; sequencing was by immunoSEQ multiplex PCR. Of about 260,000 clones listed, approximately 92% are singletons.

This clonotype was obtained from a woman between 18 and 29 years old who had recovered from COVID-19. The chain is built from TRBV28 and TRBJ1-4, with D tentatively TRBD1 (5 bases). The material sequenced was PBMCs or T cells enriched from blood (not recorded which). The CDR3 DNA follows: TGTGCCAGCAGGCTCGGGGGAACTAATGAAAAACTGTTTTTT. Residues: CASRLGGTNEKLFF.